This section outlines one TCR beta chain sequence together with its context. This sample stems from a study of control samples from healthy donors and cancer patients. Data came from immunoSEQ multiplex PCR; TCRdb stores just in-frame clones and leaves some out. The repertoire holds about 30,000 clones, with roughly 85% as singletons. CDR3 size: 15 residues. The sequence derives from an older woman with head and neck cancer. The rearrangement links TRBV12-2 to TRBJ1-5. TRBV12-2 is listed as a pseudogene. Sequenced: PBMCs. The DNA of the CDR3 is TGTGCAAGTCGCTTAGATAGGCCGACCGCCCGGCCCCAGCATTTT. This gives the protein CASRLDRPTARPQHF.